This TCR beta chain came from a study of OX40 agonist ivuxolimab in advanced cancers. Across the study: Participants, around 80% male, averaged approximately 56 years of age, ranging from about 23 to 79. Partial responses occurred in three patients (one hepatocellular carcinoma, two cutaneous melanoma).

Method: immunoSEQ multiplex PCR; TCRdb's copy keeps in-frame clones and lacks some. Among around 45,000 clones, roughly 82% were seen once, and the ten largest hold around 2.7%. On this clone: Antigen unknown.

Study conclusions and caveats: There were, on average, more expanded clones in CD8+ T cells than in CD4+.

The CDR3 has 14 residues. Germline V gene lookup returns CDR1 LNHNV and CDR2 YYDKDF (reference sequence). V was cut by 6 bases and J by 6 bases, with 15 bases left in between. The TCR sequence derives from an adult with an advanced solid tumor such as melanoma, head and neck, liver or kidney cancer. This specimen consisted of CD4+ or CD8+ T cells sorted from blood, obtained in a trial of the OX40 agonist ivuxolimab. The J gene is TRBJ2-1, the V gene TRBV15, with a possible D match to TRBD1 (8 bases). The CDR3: CATRTGGGVNEQFF. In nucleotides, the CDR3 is TGTGCCACCAGAACAGGGGGAGGGGTCAATGAGCAGTTCTTC.